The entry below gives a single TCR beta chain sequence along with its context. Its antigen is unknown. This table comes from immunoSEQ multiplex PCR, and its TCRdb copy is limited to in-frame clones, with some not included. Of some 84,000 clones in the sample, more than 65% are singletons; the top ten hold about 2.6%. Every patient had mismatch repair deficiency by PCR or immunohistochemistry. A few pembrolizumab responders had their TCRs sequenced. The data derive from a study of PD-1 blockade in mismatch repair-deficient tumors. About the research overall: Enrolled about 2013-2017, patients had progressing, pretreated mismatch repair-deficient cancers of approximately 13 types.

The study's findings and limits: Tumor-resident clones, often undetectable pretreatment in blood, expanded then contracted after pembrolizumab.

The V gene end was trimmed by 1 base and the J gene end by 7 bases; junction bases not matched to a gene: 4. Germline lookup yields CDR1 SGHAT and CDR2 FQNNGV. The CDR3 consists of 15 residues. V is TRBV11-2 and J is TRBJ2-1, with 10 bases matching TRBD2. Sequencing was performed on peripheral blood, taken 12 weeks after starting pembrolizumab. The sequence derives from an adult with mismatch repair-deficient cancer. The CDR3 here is CASSLVGTSVNEQFF. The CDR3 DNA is TGTGCCAGCAGCTTAGTCGGGACTAGCGTGAATGAGCAGTTCTTC.